This T cell receptor beta chain appears in the sequencing data of a study of blood T cell repertoires in COVID-19 (dated by TCRdb to 2020 to 2021). The study in broad terms: Samples from collaborators originated in the United States, Italy and Spain and spanned both the acute and convalescent phases of COVID-19. The prospective study material was composed of cDNA or gDNA derived from T cells, B-cell-depleted T cells, or PBMCs. Subjects who had been exposed to COVID-19, were actively infected with it, or had recovered from it provided the deeply sampled blood TCRbeta repertoires that made up the dataset. The repertoires were released in a freely available public database intended as a resource for research on the immune response to SARS-CoV-2. The samples were drawn from two sources: the first 160 participants of the ongoing ImmuneRACE study, and over 950 subjects contributed by 6 global collaborators. A de-identified subject ID, COVID-19 status, age in years and sex were almost always included in the sample metadata. Where available, HLA class I and class II types were taken from metadata supplied by the sample provider and were not determined by assay-based typing.

As concerns this clone: Its antigen is still unknown. No much larger clone is present one base from it, and per-base qualities are unavailable.

Reading from cysteine to phenylalanine, the CDR3 counts 15 amino acids. The read is trimmed to its CDR3 DNA, 45 bases read in frame from base 1. Ends trimmed: V by 3 bases, J by 7 bases; bases unmatched to a gene: 7. CDR1 and CDR2, per the germline V gene, are KGHDR and SFDVKD. Beyond this particular receptor, the publication reports: The amount of clinical and demographic metadata varied by source and participant and was provided uncurated.

One collaborating source in Seattle enrolled patients while the patients were actively infected and followed the patients over time throughout the course of disease. The collaborating institutions used their own protocols to collect whole blood in K2EDTA tubes. For TCRbeta analysis, collaborators shipped samples in one of three forms: frozen whole blood, isolated PBMCs, or DNA extracted from either of those sample types. TCRbeta CDR3 regions were amplified from genomic DNA by means of the immunoSEQ Assay, a bias-controlled multiplex PCR. The paper's data handling went like this. The number of nucleated cells in each sample was estimated by amplification of reference gene primers within the assay. To quantify the absolute abundance of each unique TCRbeta CDR3 rearrangement, sequence reads were collapsed and filtered. For each sample, productive Simpson clonality was calculated as the square root of Simpson's diversity index across productive rearrangements. TCRdb re-hosts the immuneACCESS table, in-frame sequences only. Its copies lack some clones; in the studies checked, an unresolved V gene accounts for under half of them, and the cause for the rest is not known. V and J calls and clone size follow that table, whereas D and trimming were derived from the DNA. Recorded for this sample are 75,000 to 85,000 clones; roughly 81% of them occurred a single time. 9.5% to 13% of the sample belongs to the ten largest clones.

This TCR was recovered from a man between 60 and 75 years old with COVID-19, enrolled during active disease. In this chain, TRBV24-1 is recombined with TRBJ1-5, with 8 junctional bases fitting TRBD1. Material: peripheral blood. The encoded CDR3 is CATSDHRGFGQPQHF. The DNA sequence is TGTGCCACCAGTGATCACAGGGGGTTCGGGCAGCCCCAGCATTTT.